These T cell receptor beta chains were read from a single sample in a study of blood T cell repertoires in COVID-19. The table came from immunoSEQ multiplex PCR; TCRdb's copy has only in-frame clones and leaves some out. The sample yields some 80,000 clones, 84% seen once. Sample: peripheral blood. The receptor set was obtained from a woman aged 50 to 60 with acute or convalescent COVID-19. CDR3s include the opening cysteine and the closing phenylalanine or tryptophan. A D gene is named only where the DNA matches it firmly. Clone size appears in some rows only: once, few, many, or a class for an expanded clone.

TRBD2,TRBV11-2,17,NA,TRBJ2-1,TGTGCCAGCAGCTTTCGGCTAGCGGGGGGGCATTCTGATGAGCAGTTCTTC,CASSFRLAGGHSDEQFF
TRBD1,TRBV4-1,15,NA,TRBJ1-4,TGCGCCAGCAGCCAGTCCGGGACAGGTAATGAAAAACTGTTTTTT,CASSQSGTGNEKLFF
NA,TRBV9,13,NA,TRBJ2-5,TGTGCCAGCAGCGTAGAGCAGGAAGAGACCCAGTACTTC,CASSVEQEETQYF
NA,TRBV7-8,13,NA,TRBJ1-5,TGTGCCAGCAGCTTAGGGCAGGATCAGCCCCAGCATTTT,CASSLGQDQPQHF
TRBD1,TRBV9,15,once,TRBJ1-1,TGTGCCAGCAGCGTAGGTGGGACAGGGGTTTCTGAAGCTTTCTTT,CASSVGGTGVSEAFF
NA,TRBV6-6,14,once,TRBJ1-4,TGTGCCAGCATGTCGTACAGGGTAGGCGAAAAACTGTTTTTT,CASMSYRVGEKLFF
TRBD2,TRBV4-2,17,NA,TRBJ2-1,TGTGCCAGCAGCCAAGTGGCTAGCGGGGGTTCCTACAATGAGCAGTTCTTC,CASSQVASGGSYNEQFF
TRBD2,TRBV3-1/TRBV3-2,15,once,TRBJ2-2,TGTGCCAGCAGCCGGCGGGAGGGGCGGGCCGGGGAGCTGTTTTTT,CASSRREGRAGELFF
TRBD1,TRBV10-3,13,NA,TRBJ1-2,TGTGCCATCAGTGAGGGGGACAGGGGTGGCTACACCTTC,CAISEGDRGGYTF
NA,TRBV6-4,15,NA,TRBJ2-2,TGTGCCAGCAGTGCTGCTAGTTTAGGCTCCGGGGAGCTGTTTTTT,CASSAASLGSGELFF
TRBD2,TRBV7-2,18,NA,TRBJ2-3,TGTGCCAGCAGCTTAGTTGGGCTAGCGGGGGGGAGCACAGATACGCAGTATTTT,CASSLVGLAGGSTDTQYF
NA,TRBV2,15,NA,TRBJ2-1,TGTGCCAGCAGTCCCCCCAGGAAAGGATACAATGAGCAGTTCTTC,CASSPPRKGYNEQFF
TRBD1,TRBV25-1,13,NA,TRBJ1-3,TGTGCCAGCCGAACGACAGGGGGAAACACCATATATTTT,CASRTTGGNTIYF
TRBD2,TRBV5-1,15,NA,TRBJ2-1,TGCGCCAGCAGCTTTCCCCGGGGGGGATACAATGAGCAGTTCTTC,CASSFPRGGYNEQFF
TRBD2,TRBV7-2,16,NA,TRBJ2-5,TGTGCCAGCAGCTTAGGAGGACTAGCGTCCCAAGAGACCCAGTACTTC,CASSLGGLASQETQYF
NA,TRBV9,15,NA,TRBJ2-1,TGTGCCAGCAGCGTAGGAGGGGGGGCTTCTTATGAGCAGTTCTTC,CASSVGGGASYEQFF
NA,TRBV5-6,14,NA,TRBJ1-1,TGTGCCAGCAGTCCCGGGACAAGGAACACTGAAGCTTTCTTT,CASSPGTRNTEAFF
TRBD2,TRBV28,13,NA,TRBJ2-1,TGTGCCAGCAGTCCGGGCGGGAGGAATGAGCAGTTCTTC,CASSPGGRNEQFF
NA,TRBV19,14,NA,TRBJ1-6,TGTGCCAACCCCCTCCCTTCGCGTAATTCACCCCTCCACTTT,CANPLPSRNSPLHF
NA,TRBV28,13,once,TRBJ1-1,TGTGCCAGCACCCCCCTCGGGTACACTGAAGCTTTCTTT,CASTPLGYTEAFF
NA,TRBV21-1,15,NA,TRBJ2-7,TGTGCCAGCAGCGGTTGGGGGCGGAACTCCTACGAGCAGTACTTC,CASSGWGRNSYEQYF
NA,TRBV3-1/TRBV3-2,13,NA,TRBJ1-5,TGTGCCAGCAGCCCAGACAGGTATCAGCCCCAGCATTTT,CASSPDRYQPQHF